This T cell receptor (beta chain) was sequenced for a study of CD8 T cells in Susac syndrome. This CDR3 region has 17 residues. J gave up 3 bases and V 2 bases, and 12 bases lay outside the gene matches. Sequencing of TCR beta was carried out in blood CD8+ and CD4+ T cells. The multiple sclerosis controls were treatment-naive patients affected by stable or active relapsing-remitting disease. An input of 0.5 to 1 ug of RNA was subjected to reverse transcription using random hexamers. Amplification of TCR beta CDR3 spanned 54 Vbeta and 13 Jbeta via immunoSEQ multiplex PCR. TCRdb re-derived calls from the immunoSEQ multiplex PCR reads in MiXCR, one entry per CDR3 protein. The repertoire holds around 180,000 distinct CDR3 sequences, with 85% to 95% as singletons.

The TCR comes from a human donor with multiple sclerosis. The material sequenced was CD8+ T cells from PBMCs. The chain carries TRBV23-1 and TRBJ1-2; 7 nucleotides match TRBD1. TRBV23-1 is an open reading frame, and its role is uncertain. The chain's CDR3 is CASSQAGETGKDYGYTF. The CDR3 DNA sequence: TGCGCCAGCAGTCAAGCGGGGGAGACAGGGAAGGACTATGGCTACACCTTC.